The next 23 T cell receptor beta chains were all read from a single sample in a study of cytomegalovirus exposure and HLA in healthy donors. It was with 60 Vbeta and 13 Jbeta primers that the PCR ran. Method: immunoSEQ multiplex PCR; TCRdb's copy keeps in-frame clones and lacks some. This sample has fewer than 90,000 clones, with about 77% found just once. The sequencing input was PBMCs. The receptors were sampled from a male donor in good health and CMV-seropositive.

CDR3 loop: CASSPGLAEYNEQFF. The DNA of the CDR3 is TGTGCCAGCAGCCCTGGACTAGCGGAGTACAATGAGCAGTTCTTC. The genes are TRBV5-6 and TRBJ2-1; 10 bases match TRBD2. J was trimmed by 4 bases and V by 4 bases; bases with no gene match: 5. The germline V gene encodes CDR1 SGHDT and CDR2 YYEEEE. The CDR3 runs to 15 residues.

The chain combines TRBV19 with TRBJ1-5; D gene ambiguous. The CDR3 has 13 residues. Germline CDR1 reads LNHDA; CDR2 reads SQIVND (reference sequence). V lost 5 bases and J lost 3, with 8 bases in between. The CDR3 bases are TGTGCCAGTAGTCCCCGAGCCAATCAGCCCCAGCATTTT. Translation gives CASSPRANQPQHF. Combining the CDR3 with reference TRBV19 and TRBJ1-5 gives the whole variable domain DGGITQSPKYLFRKEGQNVTLSCEQNLNHDAMYWYRQDPGQGLRLIYYSQIVNDFQKGDIAEGYSVSREKKESFPLTVTSAQKNPTAFYLCASSPRANQPQHFGDGTRLSIL.

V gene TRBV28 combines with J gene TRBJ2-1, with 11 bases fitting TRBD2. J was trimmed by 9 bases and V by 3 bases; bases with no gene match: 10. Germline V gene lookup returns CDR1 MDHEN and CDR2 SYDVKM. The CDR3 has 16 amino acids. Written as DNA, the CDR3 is TGTGCCAGCAGTTTCCATCTAGCGGGAGGTCCCCCTGAGCAGTTCTTC. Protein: CASSFHLAGGPPEQFF.

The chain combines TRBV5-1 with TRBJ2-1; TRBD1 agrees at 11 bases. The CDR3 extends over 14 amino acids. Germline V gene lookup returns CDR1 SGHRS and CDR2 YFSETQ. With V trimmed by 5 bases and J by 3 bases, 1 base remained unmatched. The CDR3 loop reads CASRGQGVYNEQFF. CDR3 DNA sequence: TGCGCCAGCAGGGGACAGGGGGTCTACAATGAGCAGTTCTTC.

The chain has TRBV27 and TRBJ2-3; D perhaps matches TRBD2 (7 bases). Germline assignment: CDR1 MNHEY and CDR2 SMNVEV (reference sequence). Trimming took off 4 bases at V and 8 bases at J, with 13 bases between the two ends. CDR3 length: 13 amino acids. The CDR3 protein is CASSYREGGTQYF. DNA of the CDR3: TGTGCCAGCAGTTACAGGGAGGGTGGTACGCAGTATTTT.

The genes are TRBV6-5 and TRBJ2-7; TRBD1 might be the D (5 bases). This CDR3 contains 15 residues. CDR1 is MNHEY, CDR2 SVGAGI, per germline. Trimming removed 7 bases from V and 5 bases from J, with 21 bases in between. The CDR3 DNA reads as TGTGCCAGCACCCGCCAGGGCGCTGCGGTCAACGAGCAGTACTTC. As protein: CASTRQGAAVNEQYF.

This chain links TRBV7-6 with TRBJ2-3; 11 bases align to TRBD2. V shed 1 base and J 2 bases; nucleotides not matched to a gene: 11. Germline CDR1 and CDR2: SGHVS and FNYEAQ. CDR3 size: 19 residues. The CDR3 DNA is TGTGCCAGCAGCTTAGTGAGTTTTCTAGCGGGAGGTTTCACAGATACGCAGTATTTT. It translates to CASSLVSFLAGGFTDTQYF. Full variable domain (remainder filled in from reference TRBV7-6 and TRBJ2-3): GAGVSQSPRYKVTKRGQDVALRCDPISGHVSLYWYRQALGQGPEFLTYFNYEAQQDKSGLPNDRFSAERPEGSISTLTIQRTEQRDSAMYRCASSLVSFLAGGFTDTQYFGPGTRLTVL.

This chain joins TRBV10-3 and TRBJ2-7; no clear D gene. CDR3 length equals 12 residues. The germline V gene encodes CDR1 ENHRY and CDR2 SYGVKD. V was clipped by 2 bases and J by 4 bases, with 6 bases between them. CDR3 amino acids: CAISEESYEQYF. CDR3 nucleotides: TGTGCCATCAGTGAGGAGAGTTACGAGCAGTACTTC.

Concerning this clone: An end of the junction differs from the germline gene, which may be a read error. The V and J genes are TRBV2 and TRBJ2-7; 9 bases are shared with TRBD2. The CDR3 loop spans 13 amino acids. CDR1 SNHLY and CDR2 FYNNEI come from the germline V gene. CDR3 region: CASSLYWTSDSLF. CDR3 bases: TGTGCCAGCAGTCTTTATTGGACTAGCGATAGCCTCTTC.

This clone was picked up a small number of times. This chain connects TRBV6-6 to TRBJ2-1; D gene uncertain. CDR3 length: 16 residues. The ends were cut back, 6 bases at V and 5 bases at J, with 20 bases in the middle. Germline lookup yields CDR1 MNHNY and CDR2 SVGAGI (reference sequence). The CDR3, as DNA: TGTGCCAGCAGCCTCGGTCGTCAGGCGTCTAACAATGAGCAGTTCTTC. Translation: CASSLGRQASNNEQFF.

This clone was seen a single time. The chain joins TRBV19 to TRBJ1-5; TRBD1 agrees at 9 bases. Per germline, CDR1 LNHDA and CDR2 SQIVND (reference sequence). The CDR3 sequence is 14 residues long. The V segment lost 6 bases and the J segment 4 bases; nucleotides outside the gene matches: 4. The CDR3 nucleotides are TGTGCCAGTAGCCCGACAGGGGGTAATCAGCCCCAGCATTTT. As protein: CASSPTGGNQPQHF.

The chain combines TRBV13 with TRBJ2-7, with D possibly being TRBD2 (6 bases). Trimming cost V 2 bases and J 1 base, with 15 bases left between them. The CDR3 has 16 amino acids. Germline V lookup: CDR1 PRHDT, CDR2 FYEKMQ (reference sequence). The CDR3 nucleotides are TGTGCCAGCAGCTTATCAGGCGGGACCTATTCCTACGAGCAGTACTTC. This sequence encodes CASSLSGGTYSYEQYF.

The CDR3 bases are TGTGCCAGCTACTCTCGCGGGGCCATCACTGAAGCTTTCTTT. Translating it yields CASYSRGAITEAFF. The chain carries TRBV2 and TRBJ1-1, with a weak D call TRBD1 (5 bases). The CDR3 runs to 14 residues. CDR1 and CDR2 from the germline V gene are SNHLY and FYNNEI. Deletions cut 8 bases from V and 4 bases from J, with 17 bases between.

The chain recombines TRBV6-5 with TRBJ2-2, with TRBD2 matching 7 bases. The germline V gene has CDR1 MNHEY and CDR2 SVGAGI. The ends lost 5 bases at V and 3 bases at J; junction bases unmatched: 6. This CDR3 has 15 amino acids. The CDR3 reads CASSTMGGDTGELFF. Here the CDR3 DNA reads TGTGCCAGCAGTACAATGGGGGGGGACACCGGGGAGCTGTTTTTT.

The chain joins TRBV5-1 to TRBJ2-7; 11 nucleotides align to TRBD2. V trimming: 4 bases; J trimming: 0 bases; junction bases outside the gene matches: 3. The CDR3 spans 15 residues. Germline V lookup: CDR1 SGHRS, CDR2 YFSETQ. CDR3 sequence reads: CASSRLAGNSYEQYF. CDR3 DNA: TGCGCCAGCAGCCGACTAGCGGGGAACTCCTACGAGCAGTACTTC.

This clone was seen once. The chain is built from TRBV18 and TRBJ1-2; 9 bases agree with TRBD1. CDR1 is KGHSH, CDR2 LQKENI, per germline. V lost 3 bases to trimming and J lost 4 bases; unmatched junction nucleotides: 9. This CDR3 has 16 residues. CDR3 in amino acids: CASSPEQGAGGYGYTF. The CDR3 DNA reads TGTGCCAGCTCACCGGAACAGGGGGCTGGGGGCTATGGCTACACCTTC.

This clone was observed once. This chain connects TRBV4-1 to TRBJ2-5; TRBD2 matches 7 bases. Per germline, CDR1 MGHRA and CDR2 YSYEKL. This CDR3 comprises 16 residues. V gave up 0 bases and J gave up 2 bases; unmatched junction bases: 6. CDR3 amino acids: CASSQDTSGIQETQYF. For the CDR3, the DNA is TGCGCCAGCAGCCAAGATACCAGCGGGATTCAAGAGACCCAGTACTTC.

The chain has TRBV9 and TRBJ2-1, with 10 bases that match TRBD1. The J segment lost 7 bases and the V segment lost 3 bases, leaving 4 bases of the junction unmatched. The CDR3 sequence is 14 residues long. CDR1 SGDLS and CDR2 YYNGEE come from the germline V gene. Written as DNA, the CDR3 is TGTGCCAGCAGCGCAGGACAGGGGGTAAATGAGCAGTTCTTC. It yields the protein CASSAGQGVNEQFF.

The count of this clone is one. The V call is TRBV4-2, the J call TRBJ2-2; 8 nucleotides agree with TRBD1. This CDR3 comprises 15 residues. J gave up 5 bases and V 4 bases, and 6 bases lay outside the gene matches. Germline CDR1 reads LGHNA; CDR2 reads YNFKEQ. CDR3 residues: CASSPRTGRTGELFF. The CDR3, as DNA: TGTGCCAGCAGCCCACGGACAGGGCGGACCGGGGAGCTGTTTTTT.

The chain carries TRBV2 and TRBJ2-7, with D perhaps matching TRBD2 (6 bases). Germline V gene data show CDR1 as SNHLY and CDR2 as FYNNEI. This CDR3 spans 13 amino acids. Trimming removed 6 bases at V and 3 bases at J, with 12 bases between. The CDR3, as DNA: TGTGCCAGCAGCGGGGGAGCAGGCTACGAGCAGTACTTC. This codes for CASSGGAGYEQYF.

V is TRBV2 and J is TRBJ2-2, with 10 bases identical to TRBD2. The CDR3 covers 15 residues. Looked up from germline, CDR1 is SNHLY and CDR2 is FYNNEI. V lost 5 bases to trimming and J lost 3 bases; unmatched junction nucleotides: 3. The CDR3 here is CASSMTSGHTGELFF. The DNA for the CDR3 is TGTGCCAGCAGTATGACTAGCGGGCACACCGGGGAGCTGTTTTTT.

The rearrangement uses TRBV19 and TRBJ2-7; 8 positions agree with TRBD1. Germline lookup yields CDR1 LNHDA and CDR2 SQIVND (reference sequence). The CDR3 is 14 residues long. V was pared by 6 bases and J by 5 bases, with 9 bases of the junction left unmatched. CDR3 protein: CASSRTGNENEQYF. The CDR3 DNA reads TGTGCCAGTAGCCGGACAGGGAACGAGAACGAGCAGTACTTC.

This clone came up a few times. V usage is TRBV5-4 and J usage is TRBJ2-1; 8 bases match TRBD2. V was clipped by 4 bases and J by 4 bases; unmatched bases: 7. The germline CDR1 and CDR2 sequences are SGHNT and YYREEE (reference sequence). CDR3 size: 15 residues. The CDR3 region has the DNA TGTGCCAGCAGCCTCGGCGGGAGGTGGTACAATGAGCAGTTCTTC. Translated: CASSLGGRWYNEQFF.